This T cell receptor beta chain was found in a study of shared clonotypes between healthy human individuals. Across the whole study: There were three CD4 naive, three CD4 memory, two CD8 naive and one CD8 memory plates per donor. Study-level results: Sharing of clonotypes among donors was expected to vary with sequencing depth. Generally, naive subsets (rather than memory subsets) showed larger estimated richness.

Germline V gives CDR1 LNHDA, CDR2 SQIVND (reference sequence). The CDR3 runs to 13 residues. Trimming stripped 3 bases from V and 4 bases from J, with 9 bases between. Naive CD8 populations comprised CD45RO-negative cells positively selected for CCR7, excluding terminally differentiated effector memory CD45RA+ cells. Remarks on this clone: Antigen specificity is unknown. Other DNA sequences of this sample code for an identical CDR3.

Splitting of each subset's genomic DNA was done evenly across several immunoSEQ plates. Sequenced by immunoSEQ multiplex PCR; TCRdb stores in-frame clones only, minus some. The sample contains some 2,000,000 clones, just under 95% of which appear only once. The specimen sequenced was naive CD8+ T cells sorted from blood. This rearrangement joins TRBV19 to TRBJ1-1; weak D call: TRBD1 (5 bases). The receptor comes from a man between 18 and 29 years old in good health. The CDR3 DNA is TGTGCCAGTAGTATGGTCGGGGGCACTGAAGCTTTCTTT. This codes for CASSMVGGTEAFF.